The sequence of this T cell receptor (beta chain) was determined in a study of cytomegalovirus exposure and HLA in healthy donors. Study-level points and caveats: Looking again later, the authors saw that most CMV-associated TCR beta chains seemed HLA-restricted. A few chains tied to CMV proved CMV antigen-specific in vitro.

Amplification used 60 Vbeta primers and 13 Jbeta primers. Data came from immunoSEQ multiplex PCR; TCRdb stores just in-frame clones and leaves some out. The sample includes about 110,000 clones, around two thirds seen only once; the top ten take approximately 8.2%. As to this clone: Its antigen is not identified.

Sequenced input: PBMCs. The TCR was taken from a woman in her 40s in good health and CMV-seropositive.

As DNA, the CDR3 is TGTGCCAGCAGTCTACGGTGGCAGGCTAATGAAAAACTGTTTTTT. Protein product: CASSLRWQANEKLFF. The J gene is TRBJ1-4, the V gene TRBV2; D uncertain. Germline V CDR1 and CDR2: SNHLY, FYNNEI. V shed 5 bases and J shed 3 bases, with 13 bases lying between them. This CDR3 contains 15 residues.